Listed below are T cell receptor beta chains from one sample, sequenced in a study of human T cells and chemical hapten exposure. TCRdb analysed the RACE reads with MiXCR anew, one entry per CDR3 protein. The sample contains under 450,000 distinct CDR3 sequences, about 6% of which appear only once. The source material was whole blood, sampled in connection with sensitization to the hapten diphenylcyclopropenone (DPC). The receptors come from a young woman with alopecia areata. Some clones in this sample may be carry-over from other donors' samples. Each CDR3 is given without its conserved first and last residue. Fields, in order: J gene, V gene, CDR3 protein.

>TRBJ1-4|TRBV9
ASSNSWATNEKLF
>TRBJ1-1|TRBV12-3/TRBV12-4
ASRGMWTEAF
>TRBJ2-3|TRBV15
ATSSPSRGVTDTQY
>TRBJ1-2|TRBV29-1
SVDGNNYGYT
>TRBJ2-2|TRBV20-1
SAKPGTGNTGELF
>TRBJ2-1|TRBV11-1
ASSLASTTYNEQF
>TRBJ1-2|TRBV5-5
ASSLYGTENNYGYT
>TRBJ1-5|TRBV4-1
ASSQDPGADSNQPQH
>TRBJ2-3|TRBV18
ASSWTGGTDTQY
>TRBJ2-3|TRBV11-2
ASSLVPGLAGLSTDTQY
>TRBJ2-7|TRBV10-3
AIRGRTGAAPGEQY
>TRBJ1-5|TRBV6-6
ASSYAWAQPQH
>TRBJ1-2|TRBV6-2/TRBV6-3
ASGQRVYGYT
>TRBJ2-3|TRBV6-2/TRBV6-3
ASGRLDTQY
>TRBJ1-1|TRBV5-1
ASSLMEGMNTEAF
>TRBJ1-6|TRBV18
ASSPGQGRSNSPLH
>TRBJ1-2|TRBV14
ASSSGTGFDYGYT
>TRBJ2-3|TRBV5-3
ARSHNADSVWSTDTQY
>TRBJ1-2|TRBV7-2
ASSLEGDGKGGYT
>TRBJ1-5|TRBV2
ASSTESNQPQH
>TRBJ2-3|TRBV5-5
ASCLEGQETDTQY
>TRBJ1-3|TRBV4-3
ASSQDVGGPNTIY
>TRBJ2-2|TRBV20-1
SARDLSRTGELF
>TRBJ1-5|TRBV6-2/TRBV6-3
ASREGGNQPQH